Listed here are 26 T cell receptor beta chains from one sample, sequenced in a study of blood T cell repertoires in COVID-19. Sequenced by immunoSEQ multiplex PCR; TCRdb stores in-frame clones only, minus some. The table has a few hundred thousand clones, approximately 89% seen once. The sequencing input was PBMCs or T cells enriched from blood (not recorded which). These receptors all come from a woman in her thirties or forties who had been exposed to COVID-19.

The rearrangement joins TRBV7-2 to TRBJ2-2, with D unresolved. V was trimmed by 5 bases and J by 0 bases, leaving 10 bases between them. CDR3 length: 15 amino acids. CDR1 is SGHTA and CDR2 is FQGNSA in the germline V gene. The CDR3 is CASSPRLANTGELFF. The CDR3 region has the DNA TGTGCCAGCAGCCCCCGTCTTGCGAACACCGGGGAGCTGTTTTTT.

The CDR3 sequence is CASSLSQGGFSYEQYF. CDR3 bases: TGTGCCAGCAGTTTATCTCAGGGCGGATTCTCCTACGAGCAGTACTTC. V and J are TRBV27 and TRBJ2-7; perhaps TRBD1 as D (5 bases). There are 16 residues in the CDR3. Trimming left V 0 bases short and J 0 bases short, with 12 bases between. Germline V gene data show CDR1 as MNHEY and CDR2 as SMNVEV (reference sequence).

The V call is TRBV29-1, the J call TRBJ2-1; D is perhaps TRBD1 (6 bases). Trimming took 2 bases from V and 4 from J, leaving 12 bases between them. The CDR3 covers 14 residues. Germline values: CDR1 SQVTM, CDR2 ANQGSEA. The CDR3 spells CSVERSGVYNEQFF. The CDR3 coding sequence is TGCAGCGTTGAAAGGTCAGGGGTATACAATGAGCAGTTCTTC.

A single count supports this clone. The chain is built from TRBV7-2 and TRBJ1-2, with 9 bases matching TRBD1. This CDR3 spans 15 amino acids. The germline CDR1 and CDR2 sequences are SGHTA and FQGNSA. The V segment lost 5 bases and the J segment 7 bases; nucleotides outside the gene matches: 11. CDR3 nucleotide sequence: TGTGCCAGCAGCGTATACAGGGGGCAAAGGACTGGCTACACCTTC. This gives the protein CASSVYRGQRTGYTF.

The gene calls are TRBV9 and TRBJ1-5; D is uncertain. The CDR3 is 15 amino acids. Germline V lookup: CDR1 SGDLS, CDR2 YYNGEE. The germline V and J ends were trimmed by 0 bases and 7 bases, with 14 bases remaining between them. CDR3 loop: CASSVEEGKGQPQHF. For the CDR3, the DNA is TGTGCCAGCAGCGTAGAAGAGGGAAAGGGACAGCCCCAGCATTTT.

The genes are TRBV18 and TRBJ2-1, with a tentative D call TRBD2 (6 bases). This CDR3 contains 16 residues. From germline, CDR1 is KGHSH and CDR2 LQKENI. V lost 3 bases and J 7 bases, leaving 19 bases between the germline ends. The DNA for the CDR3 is TGTGCCAGCTCACCCTCCGGGGGTAGCCGGGGGAATGAGCAGTTCTTC. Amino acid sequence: CASSPSGGSRGNEQFF.

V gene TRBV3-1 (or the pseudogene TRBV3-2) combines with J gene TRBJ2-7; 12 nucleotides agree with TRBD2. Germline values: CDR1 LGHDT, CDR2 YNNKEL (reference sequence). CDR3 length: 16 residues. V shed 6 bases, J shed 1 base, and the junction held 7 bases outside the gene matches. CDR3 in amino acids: CASRMGLAGPSYEQYF. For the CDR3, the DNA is TGTGCCAGCAGGATGGGACTAGCGGGCCCTTCCTACGAGCAGTACTTC.

CDR3 coding DNA: TGTGCCAGCAGTTTGGGGGGGACCGGGGAGCTGTTTTTT. It encodes CASSLGGTGELFF. This rearrangement joins TRBV28 to TRBJ2-2; 7 bases match TRBD2. The CDR3 loop spans 13 amino acids. V lost 3 bases, J lost 5 bases, and 0 bases stayed unmatched. Germline V gives CDR1 MDHEN, CDR2 SYDVKM.

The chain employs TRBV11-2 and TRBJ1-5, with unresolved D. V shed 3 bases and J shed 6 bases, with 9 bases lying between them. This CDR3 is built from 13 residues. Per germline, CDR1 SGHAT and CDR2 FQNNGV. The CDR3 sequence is CASSFGRGQPQHF. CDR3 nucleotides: TGTGCCAGCAGCTTTGGAAGAGGTCAGCCCCAGCATTTT.

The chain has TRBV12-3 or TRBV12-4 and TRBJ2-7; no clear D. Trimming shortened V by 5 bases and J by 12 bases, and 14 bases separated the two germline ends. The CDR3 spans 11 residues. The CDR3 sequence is CASSSVNEAYF. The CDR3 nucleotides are TGTGCCAGCAGTAGTGTCAACGAGGCGTACTTC.

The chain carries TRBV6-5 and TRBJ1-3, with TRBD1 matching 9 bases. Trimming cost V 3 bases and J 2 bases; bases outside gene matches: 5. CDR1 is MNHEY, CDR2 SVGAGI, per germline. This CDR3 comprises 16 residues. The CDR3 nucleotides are TGTGCCAGCAGTTATAGCGACAGGGGGACTGGAAACACCATATATTTT. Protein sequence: CASSYSDRGTGNTIYF.

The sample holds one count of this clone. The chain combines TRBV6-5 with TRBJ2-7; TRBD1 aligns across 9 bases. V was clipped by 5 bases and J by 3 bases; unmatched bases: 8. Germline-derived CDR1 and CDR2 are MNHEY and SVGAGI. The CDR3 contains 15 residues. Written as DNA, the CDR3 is TGTGCCAGCAGTACTGCCGGGACAGGGATCTACGAGCAGTACTTC. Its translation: CASSTAGTGIYEQYF.

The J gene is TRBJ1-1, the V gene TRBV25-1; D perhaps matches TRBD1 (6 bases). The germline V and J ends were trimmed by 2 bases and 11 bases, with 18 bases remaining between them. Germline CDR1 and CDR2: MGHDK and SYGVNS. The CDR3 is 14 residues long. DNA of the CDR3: TGTGCCAGCAGTGAACTAAACCTCGGGGGGCGGGCTTTCTTT. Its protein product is CASSELNLGGRAFF.

The CDR3 region is CASSFPQGAGGYTF. CDR3 DNA: TGTGCCAGCAGTTTTCCTCAGGGGGCGGGCGGCTACACCTTC. The V call is TRBV28, the J call TRBJ1-2, with 8 positions matching TRBD1. Germline V gives CDR1 MDHEN, CDR2 SYDVKM. The V gene end was trimmed by 3 bases and the J gene end by 8 bases; junction bases not matched to a gene: 8. The CDR3 is 14 amino acids.

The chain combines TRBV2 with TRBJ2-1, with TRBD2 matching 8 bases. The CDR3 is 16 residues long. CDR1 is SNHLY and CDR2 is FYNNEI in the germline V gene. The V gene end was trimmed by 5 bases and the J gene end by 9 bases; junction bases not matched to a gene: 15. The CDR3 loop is CASSLVAGIQGGEQFF. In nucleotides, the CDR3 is TGTGCCAGCAGTCTAGTAGCGGGGATACAAGGCGGTGAGCAGTTCTTC. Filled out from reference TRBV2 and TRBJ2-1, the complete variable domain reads EPEVTQTPSHQVTQMGQEVILRCVPISNHLYFYWYRQILGQKVEFLVSFYNNEISEKSEIFDDQFSVERPDGSNFTLKIRSTKLEDSAMYFCASSLVAGIQGGEQFFGPGTRLTVL.

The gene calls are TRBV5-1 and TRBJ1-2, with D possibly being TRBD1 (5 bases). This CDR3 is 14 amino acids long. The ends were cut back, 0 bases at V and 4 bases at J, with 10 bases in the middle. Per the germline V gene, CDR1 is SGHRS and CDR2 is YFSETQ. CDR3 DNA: TGCGCCAGCAGCTTGGAAGGGGCTGTCTATGGCTACACCTTC. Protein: CASSLEGAVYGYTF.

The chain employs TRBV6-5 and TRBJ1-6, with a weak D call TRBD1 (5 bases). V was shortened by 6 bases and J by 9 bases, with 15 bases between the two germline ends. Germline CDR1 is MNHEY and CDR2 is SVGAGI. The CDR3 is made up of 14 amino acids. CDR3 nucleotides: TGTGCCAGCAGCCAGAAACTTCAGGGTTCACCCCTCCACTTT. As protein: CASSQKLQGSPLHF.

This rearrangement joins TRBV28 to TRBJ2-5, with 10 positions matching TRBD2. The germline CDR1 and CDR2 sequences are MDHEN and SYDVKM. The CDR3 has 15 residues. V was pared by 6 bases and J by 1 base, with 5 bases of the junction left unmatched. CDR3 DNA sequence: TGTGCCAGCAGCTCTAGCGGGGGAGGCCAAGAGACCCAGTACTTC. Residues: CASSSSGGGQETQYF. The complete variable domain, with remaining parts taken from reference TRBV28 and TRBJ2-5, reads DVKVTQSSRYLVKRTGEKVFLECVQDMDHENMFWYRQDPGLGLRLIYFSYDVKMKEKGDIPEGYSVSREKKERFSLILESASTNQTSMYLCASSSSGGGQETQYFGPGTRLLVL.

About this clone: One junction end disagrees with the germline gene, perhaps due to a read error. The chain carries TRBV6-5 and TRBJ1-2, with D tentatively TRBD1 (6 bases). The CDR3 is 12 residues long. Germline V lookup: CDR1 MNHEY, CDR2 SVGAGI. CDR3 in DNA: TGTGCCAGCAGTTCGACACTACAGGGTACGGCCTTC. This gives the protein CASSSTLQGTAF.

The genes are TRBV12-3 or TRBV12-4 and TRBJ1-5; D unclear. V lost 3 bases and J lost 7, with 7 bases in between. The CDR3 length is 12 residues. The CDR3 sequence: CASSFTGQPQHF. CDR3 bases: TGTGCCAGCAGTTTTACGGGGCAGCCCCAGCATTTT.

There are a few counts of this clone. The CDR3 is CASRRTGADEQYF. CDR3 DNA: TGTGCCAGTAGGCGGACAGGGGCCGACGAGCAGTACTTC. The chain carries TRBV19 and TRBJ2-7; 9 bases align to TRBD1. The V segment lost 6 bases and the J segment 5 bases; nucleotides outside the gene matches: 5. The CDR3 has 13 residues. Per the germline V gene, CDR1 is LNHDA and CDR2 is SQIVND (reference sequence).

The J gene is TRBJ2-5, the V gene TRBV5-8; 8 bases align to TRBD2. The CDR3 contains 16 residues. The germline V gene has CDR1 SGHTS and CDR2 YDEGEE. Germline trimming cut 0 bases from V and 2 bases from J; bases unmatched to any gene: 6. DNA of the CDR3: TGTGCCAGCAGCTTGGCGGTTAGCGGGGTACAAGAGACCCAGTACTTC. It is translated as CASSLAVSGVQETQYF.

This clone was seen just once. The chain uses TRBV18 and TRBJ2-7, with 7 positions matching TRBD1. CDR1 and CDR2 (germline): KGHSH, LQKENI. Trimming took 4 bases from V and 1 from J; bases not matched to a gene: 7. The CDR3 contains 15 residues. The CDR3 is CASSLYRGGSYEQYF. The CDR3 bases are TGTGCCAGCTCACTGTACAGGGGTGGGTCCTACGAGCAGTACTTC.

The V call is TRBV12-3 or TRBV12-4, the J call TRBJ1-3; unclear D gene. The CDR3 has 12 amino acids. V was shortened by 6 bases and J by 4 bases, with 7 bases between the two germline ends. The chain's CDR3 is CASSSQGNTIYF. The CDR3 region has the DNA TGTGCCAGCAGCTCACAGGGAAACACCATATATTTT.

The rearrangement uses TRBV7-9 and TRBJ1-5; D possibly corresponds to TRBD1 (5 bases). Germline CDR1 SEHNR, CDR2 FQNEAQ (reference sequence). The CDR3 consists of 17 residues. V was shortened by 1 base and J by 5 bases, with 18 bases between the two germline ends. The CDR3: CASSLGSRAGLDQPQHF. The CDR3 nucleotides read TGTGCCAGCAGCTTAGGTTCACGGGCAGGGCTAGATCAGCCCCAGCATTTT.

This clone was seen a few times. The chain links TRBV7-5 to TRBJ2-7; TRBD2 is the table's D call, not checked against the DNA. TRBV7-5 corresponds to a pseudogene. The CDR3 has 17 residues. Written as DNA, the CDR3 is TGTGTCAGAAGCTTTTTCTCGGCGGGGAAGGAAGCCTACGAGCAGTACTTC. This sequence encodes CVRSFFSAGKEAYEQYF.